This TCR beta chain was captured in a study of blood T cell repertoires in COVID-19. Study-wide context: The United States, Italy and Spain provided the acute and convalescent COVID-19 samples. T cells, B-cell-depleted T cells, or PBMCs provided the cDNA or gDNA that served as material.

As originally analysed: Estimation of nucleated cell counts relied on the amplification of reference gene primers. Clones were sequenced by immunoSEQ multiplex PCR, and TCRdb holds only the in-frame ones, with some missing. V, J and clone size are those of that table, while D and trimming were read from the DNA. The data hold around 250,000 clones, with around nine tenths observed a single time. With 0 bases removed from V and 6 bases from J, the gap between germline ends came to 9 bases. In germline, CDR1 is WNHNN, CDR2 SYGVQD (reference sequence). CDR3 length: 13 amino acids. The source is a woman in her 70s with active or convalescent COVID-19. The chain has TRBV10-1 and TRBJ2-7; maybe TRBD2 (6 bases). The material sequenced was peripheral blood. This CDR3 is CASSESLGGEQYF. In DNA form, the CDR3 reads TGCGCCAGCAGTGAGTCTCTGGGGGGCGAGCAGTACTTC.